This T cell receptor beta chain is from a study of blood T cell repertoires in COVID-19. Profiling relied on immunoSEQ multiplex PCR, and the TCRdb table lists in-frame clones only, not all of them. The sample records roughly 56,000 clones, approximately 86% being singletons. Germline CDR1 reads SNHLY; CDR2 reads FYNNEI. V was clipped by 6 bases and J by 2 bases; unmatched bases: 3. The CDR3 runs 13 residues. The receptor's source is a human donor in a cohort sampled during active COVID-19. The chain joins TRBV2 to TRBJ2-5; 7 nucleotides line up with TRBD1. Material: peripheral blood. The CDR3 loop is CASRGQPQETQYF. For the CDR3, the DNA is TGTGCCAGCAGGGGACAGCCTCAAGAGACCCAGTACTTC. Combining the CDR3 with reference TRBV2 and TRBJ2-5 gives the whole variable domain EPEVTQTPSHQVTQMGQEVILRCVPISNHLYFYWYRQILGQKVEFLVSFYNNEISEKSEIFDDQFSVERPDGSNFTLKIRSTKLEDSAMYFCASRGQPQETQYFGPGTRLLVL.